This T cell receptor beta chain was captured in a study of T cell therapy after organ transplantation. About the research overall: Blood for the short-term post-therapy sample came 4 to 8 weeks after therapy.

V lost 1 base, J lost 2 bases, and 9 bases lay in between. The CDR3 runs to 14 residues. Germline V CDR1 and CDR2: MGHRA, YSYEKL. Findings of the study overall: Post-therapy reconstitution appeared to include transferred and endogenous clonotypes. CD8 clonality fold change after therapy inversely tracked pretherapy clonality. Nonresponders had marked pretherapy clonal expansions and little post-therapy change.

TCRdb's table, derived via immunoSEQ multiplex PCR, lists solely in-frame clones and lacks some. Of 15,000 to 20,000 clones listed, about 81% are singletons. As for time point: 4-8 weeks after completion of therapy. About this clone: Its specificity is unknown.

The clonotype comes from a human patient who had received a solid organ transplant and had CMV disease. The T cells may come from the graft donor. This specimen consisted of CD8+ T cells from blood, obtained after autologous CMV-specific T cell therapy. The rearrangement uses TRBV4-1 and TRBJ2-7; no reliable D call. The CDR3 protein is CASSQVLGTYEQYF. The CDR3 coding sequence is TGCGCCAGCAGCCAAGTTCTAGGTACCTACGAGCAGTACTTC.